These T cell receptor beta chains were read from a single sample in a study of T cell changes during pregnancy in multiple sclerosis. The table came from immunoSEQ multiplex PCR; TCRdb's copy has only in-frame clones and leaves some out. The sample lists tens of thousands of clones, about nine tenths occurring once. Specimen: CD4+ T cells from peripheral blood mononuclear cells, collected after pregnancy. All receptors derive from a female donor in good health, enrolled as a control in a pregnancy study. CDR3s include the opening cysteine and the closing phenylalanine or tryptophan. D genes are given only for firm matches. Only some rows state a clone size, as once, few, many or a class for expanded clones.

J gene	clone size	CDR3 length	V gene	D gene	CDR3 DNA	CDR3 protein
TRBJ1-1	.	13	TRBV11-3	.	TGTGCCAGCAGCTACGGGATGAACACTGAAGCTTTCTTT	CASSYGMNTEAFF
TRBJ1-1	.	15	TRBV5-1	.	TGCGCCAGCAGCCCCGAGATCGGGGGTGGCACTGAAGCTTTCTTT	CASSPEIGGGTEAFF
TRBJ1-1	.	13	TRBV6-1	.	TGTGCCAGCAGGCTTAACTGGAACACTGAAGCTTTCTTT	CASRLNWNTEAFF
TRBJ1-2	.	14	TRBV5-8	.	TGTGCCAGCAACCGTAGGAGGGCCGAATATGGCTACACCTTC	CASNRRRAEYGYTF
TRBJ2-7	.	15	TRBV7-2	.	TGTGCCAGCAGGAGATTCGGGATCACCGGCGGCGAGCAGTACTTC	CASRRFGITGGEQYF
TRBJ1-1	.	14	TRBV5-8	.	TGTGCCAGCAGCTCGGGACAAGTGAACACTGAAGCTTTCTTT	CASSSGQVNTEAFF
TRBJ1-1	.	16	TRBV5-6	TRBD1	TGTGCCAGCAGCTCCACCCACAGGGGGAAGCACACTGAAGCTTTCTTT	CASSSTHRGKHTEAFF
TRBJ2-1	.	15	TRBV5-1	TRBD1	TGCGCCAGCAGCTTTCAACCCGGGACAGACAATGAGCAGTTCTTC	CASSFQPGTDNEQFF
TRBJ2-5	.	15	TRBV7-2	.	TGTGCCAGCAGCTTAGCGCTAGGGGGACGTCAGACCCAGTACTTC	CASSLALGGRQTQYF
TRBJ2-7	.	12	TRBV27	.	TGTGCCAGCAGTCCTTTGCGAGGATTAGAGTACTTC	CASSPLRGLEYF
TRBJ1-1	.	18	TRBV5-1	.	TGCGCCAGCAGCTTGGAGGGTTGGGGAGTTGTGGTGGTCACTGAAGCTTTCTTT	CASSLEGWGVVVVTEAFF
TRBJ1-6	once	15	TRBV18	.	TGTGCCAGCTCACCGGGCCAGAAAAGGAATTCACCCCTCCACTTT	CASSPGQKRNSPLHF
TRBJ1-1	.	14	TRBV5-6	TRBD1	TGTGCCAGCAGCTTGCAGGGGGCTAGCACTGAAGCTTTCTTT	CASSLQGASTEAFF
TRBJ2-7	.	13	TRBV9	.	TGTGCCAGCAGCGTTAGATCCACAGGTGAGCAGTACTTC	CASSVRSTGEQYF
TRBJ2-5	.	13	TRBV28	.	TGTGCCAGCAGTTCCCTCTTCCAAGAGACCCAGTACTTC	CASSSLFQETQYF
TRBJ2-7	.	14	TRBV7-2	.	TGTGCCAGCAGCGGTTTGGGGAGCGGCCACGAGCAGTACTTC	CASSGLGSGHEQYF
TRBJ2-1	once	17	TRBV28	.	TGTGCCAGCAGCTCCACAATCCGGGACATTTTGATCAATGAGCAGTTCTTC	CASSSTIRDILINEQFF
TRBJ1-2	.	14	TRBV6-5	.	TGTGCCAGCAGTTCCCCGAGGTCAACGTGGGGCTACACCTTC	CASSSPRSTWGYTF
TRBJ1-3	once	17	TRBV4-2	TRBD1	TGTGCCAGCAGCCCCGAGGGACAGGGACCTCTGGGAAACACCATATATTTT	CASSPEGQGPLGNTIYF
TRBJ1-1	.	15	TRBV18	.	TGTGCCAGCTCAAAAACCGGACTCCCGGGCGCTGAAGCTTTCTTT	CASSKTGLPGAEAFF
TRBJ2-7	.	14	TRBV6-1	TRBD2	TGTGCCAGCAGTACTAGCGGGGGGGTGGGCGAGCAGTACTTC	CASSTSGGVGEQYF
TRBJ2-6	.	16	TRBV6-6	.	TGTGCCAGCAGTTACTCAGTCGGGTTCGGGGCCAACGTCCTGACTTTC	CASSYSVGFGANVLTF
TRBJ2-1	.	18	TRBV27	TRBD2	TGTGCCAGCAGTTTGAAACCGGGACTAGCGGGGGACTACAATGAGCAGTTCTTC	CASSLKPGLAGDYNEQFF
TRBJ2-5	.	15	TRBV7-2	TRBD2	TGTGCCAGCAGCGCACTAGCGGGGACACAAGAGACCCAGTACTTC	CASSALAGTQETQYF
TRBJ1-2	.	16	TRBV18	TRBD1	TGTGCCAGCTCACCACCCCTTGGACAGGGGAATAATGGCTACACCTTC	CASSPPLGQGNNGYTF
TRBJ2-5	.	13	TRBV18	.	TGTGCCAGCTCGCCCCGGGACCAAGAGACCCAGTACTTC	CASSPRDQETQYF
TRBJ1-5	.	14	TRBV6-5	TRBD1	TGTGCCAGCAGCCCCTGGGACAGGGGCCAGCCCCAGCATTTT	CASSPWDRGQPQHF
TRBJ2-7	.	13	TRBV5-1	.	TGCGCCAGCAGCCTAGGGAGCGACTACGAGCAGTACTTC	CASSLGSDYEQYF
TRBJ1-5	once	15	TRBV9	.	TGTGCCAGCAGCGTAGCGGGGTATAGCAATCAGCCCCAGCATTTT	CASSVAGYSNQPQHF
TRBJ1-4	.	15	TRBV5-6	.	TGTGCCAGCTCCAGACGGGTTGGGAGAAATGAAAAACTGTTTTTT	CASSRRVGRNEKLFF
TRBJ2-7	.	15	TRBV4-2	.	TGTGCCAGCAGCCAAGATGGGCTCTTATTCTCCGAGCAGTACTTC	CASSQDGLLFSEQYF
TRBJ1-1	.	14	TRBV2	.	TGTGCCAGCAAAGACAGGCCGATGAACACTGAAGCTTTCTTT	CASKDRPMNTEAFF
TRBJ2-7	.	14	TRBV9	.	TGTGCCAGCAGCGTAGGAGGGGGGGCTGGGGAGCAGTACTTC	CASSVGGGAGEQYF
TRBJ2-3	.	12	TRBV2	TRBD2	TGTGCCAGCACACCGGGACTAGCGACTCAGTATTTT	CASTPGLATQYF
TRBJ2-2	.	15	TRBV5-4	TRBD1	TGTGCCAGCAGTCTGGACAGGGGGCGCGGCGGGGAGCTGTTTTTT	CASSLDRGRGGELFF
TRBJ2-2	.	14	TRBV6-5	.	TGTGCCAGCAGAGGGGGAGGGGGGACGAGGGAGCTGTTTTTT	CASRGGGGTRELFF
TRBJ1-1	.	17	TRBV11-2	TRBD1	TGTGCCAGCAGCAAAAAGGTCCCAGGGGGCTTGAACACTGAAGCTTTCTTT	CASSKKVPGGLNTEAFF
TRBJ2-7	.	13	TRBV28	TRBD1	TGTGCCAGCATCCGGGACAGGGGGGGCGAGCAGTACTTC	CASIRDRGGEQYF
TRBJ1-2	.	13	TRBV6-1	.	TGTGCCAGCAGTGAAAGCGAATCCAATGGCTACACCTTC	CASSESESNGYTF
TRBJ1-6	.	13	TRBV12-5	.	TGTGCTAGCGGGAGTGCCGGGAGCTCACCCCTCCACTTT	CASGSAGSSPLHF
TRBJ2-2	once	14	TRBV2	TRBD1	TGTGCCAGCAGTGGCGACAGGGGCACCGGGGAGCTGTTTTTT	CASSGDRGTGELFF